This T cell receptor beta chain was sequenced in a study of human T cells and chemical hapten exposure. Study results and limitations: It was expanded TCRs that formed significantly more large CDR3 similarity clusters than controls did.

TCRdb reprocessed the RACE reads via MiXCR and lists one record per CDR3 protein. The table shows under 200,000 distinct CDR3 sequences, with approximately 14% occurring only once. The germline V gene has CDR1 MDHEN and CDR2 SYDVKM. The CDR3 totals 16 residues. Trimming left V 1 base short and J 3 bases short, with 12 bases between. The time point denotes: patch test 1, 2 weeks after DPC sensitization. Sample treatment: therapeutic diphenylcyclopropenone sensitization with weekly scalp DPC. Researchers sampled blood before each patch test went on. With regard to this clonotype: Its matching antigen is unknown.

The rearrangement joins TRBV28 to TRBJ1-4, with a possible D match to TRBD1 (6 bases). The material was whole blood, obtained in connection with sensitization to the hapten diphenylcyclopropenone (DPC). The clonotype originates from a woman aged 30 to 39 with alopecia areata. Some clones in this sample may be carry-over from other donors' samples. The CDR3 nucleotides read TGTGCCAGCAGTTTATCTCCAGGGGACCCTAATGAAAAACTGTTTTTT. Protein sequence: CASSLSPGDPNEKLFF.